This note documents a single TCR beta chain sequence. Its specificity is not known. The PCR used 60 Vbeta and 13 Jbeta primers. Libraries were prepared by immunoSEQ multiplex PCR; TCRdb keeps only in-frame clonotypes and omits some of them. The sample has roughly 240,000 clones, around four fifths seen once. This entry comes from a study of cytomegalovirus exposure and HLA in healthy donors. Across the study: There were some 380 genotyped donors. Of these, 81% fell in the genetic ancestry cluster associated with self-reported Caucasian donors.

Whole-study results and caveats: Presence/absence analyses assumed roughly uniform sequencing depth across donors, which may not hold.

This CDR3 contains 17 residues. Germline-derived CDR1 and CDR2 are SGHVS and FQNEAQ. V lost 1 base and J 4 bases, leaving 17 bases between the germline ends. This sequence was found in a boy aged 5-17 years in good health and CMV-seronegative. The sequencing sample was made of PBMCs. V and J are TRBV7-8 and TRBJ1-5, with D possibly TRBD1 on 6 matching bases. This CDR3 reads CASSLGMSDSRNQPQHF. In nucleotides, the CDR3 is TGTGCCAGCAGCTTAGGAATGTCGGACAGCCGTAATCAGCCCCAGCATTTT.